This is a list of T cell receptor beta chains from one sample in a study of CD8 T cells in ankylosing spondylitis. TCRdb re-derived calls from the 5' RACE reads in MiXCR, one entry per CDR3 protein. The repertoire consists of 800,000 to 900,000 distinct CDR3 sequences, with 10% to 15% occurring once and the leading ten covering less than 0.65%. Sequencing was performed on blood, either unsorted or a sorted T cell fraction (not recorded which). The receptors here all came from a male donor with ankylosing spondylitis. Both conserved end residues are part of each CDR3. D genes are given only for firm matches. Clone sizes are given selectively: once, few, many, or a class where the clone is expanded.

V: TRBV11-2
D: TRBD1
J: TRBJ2-7
size: -
CDR3: CASSSLDGTGYEQYF
DNA: TGTGCCAGCAGCTCCCTCGATGGGACAGGCTACGAGCAGTACTTC

V: TRBV5-1
D: -
J: TRBJ2-3
size: many
CDR3: CASSPVKGTDTQYF
DNA: TGCGCCAGCAGCCCCGTTAAGGGAACAGATACGCAGTATTTT

V: TRBV7-2
D: TRBD1
J: TRBJ2-7
size: -
CDR3: CASSSPGTGLFF
DNA: TGTGCCAGCAGCTCTCCGGGGACAGGGCTCTTTTTC

V: TRBV6-1
D: -
J: TRBJ1-2
size: few
CDR3: CASSELAGGGGYTF
DNA: TGTGCCAGCAGTGAGCTCGCCGGGGGCGGGGGCTACACCTTC

V: TRBV28
D: TRBD2
J: TRBJ2-1
size: many
CDR3: CASSTSSGGYYNEQFF
DNA: TGTGCCAGCAGTACCTCTAGCGGGGGGTACTACAATGAGCAGTTCTTC

V: TRBV20-1
D: TRBD2
J: TRBJ2-1
size: many
CDR3: CSARGLAGVRIFEQFF
DNA: TGCAGTGCTAGGGGACTAGCGGGAGTTCGGATATTTGAGCAGTTCTTC

V: TRBV27
D: -
J: TRBJ1-3
size: -
CDR3: CASSFSSGTGNTIYF
DNA: TGTGCCAGCAGTTTTTCATCGGGGACTGGAAACACCATATATTTT

V: TRBV20-1
D: TRBD1
J: TRBJ2-3
size: few
CDR3: CSAQGEGTDTQYF
DNA: TGCAGTGCGCAGGGGGAAGGCACAGATACGCAGTATTTT

V: TRBV3-1
D: -
J: TRBJ2-1
size: few
CDR3: CASSQELSSNEQFF
DNA: TGTGCCAGCAGCCAAGAACTTAGTTCCAATGAGCAGTTCTTC

V: TRBV20-1
D: TRBD2
J: TRBJ2-5
size: -
CDR3: CSARLGGKETQYF
DNA: TGCAGTGCTAGATTGGGGGGGAAGGAGACCCAGTACTTC

V: TRBV9
D: TRBD1
J: TRBJ2-7
size: few
CDR3: CASSVGGTGYYEQYF
DNA: TGTGCCAGCAGCGTAGGTGGGACAGGGTACTACGAGCAGTACTTC

V: TRBV12-3/TRBV12-4
D: -
J: TRBJ1-1
size: few
CDR3: CASSLGGQYTEAFF
DNA: TGTGCCAGCAGTTTAGGGGGGCAGTACACTGAAGCTTTCTTT

V: TRBV20-1
D: -
J: TRBJ1-1
size: -
CDR3: CSANLGDTEAFF
DNA: TGCAGTGCTAATTTGGGAGACACTGAAGCTTTCTTT

V: TRBV5-1
D: -
J: TRBJ2-5
size: many
CDR3: CASSLDRDETQYF
DNA: TGCGCCAGCAGCTTGGACAGGGATGAGACCCAGTACTTC

V: TRBV20-1
D: -
J: TRBJ2-1
size: many
CDR3: CSAPGSSYNEQFF
DNA: TGCAGTGCCCCAGGGAGCTCCTACAATGAGCAGTTCTTC

V: TRBV12-3/TRBV12-4
D: TRBD1
J: TRBJ1-1
size: many
CDR3: CASSLGQGIFEAFF
DNA: TGTGCCAGCAGTTTAGGACAGGGGATTTTTGAAGCTTTCTTT

V: TRBV7-3
D: TRBD1
J: TRBJ2-1
size: -
CDR3: CASSLRRQGANNEQFF
DNA: TGTGCCAGCAGCTTAAGGAGACAGGGGGCGAACAATGAGCAGTTCTTC

V: TRBV6-1
D: TRBD1
J: TRBJ2-7
size: few
CDR3: CASSRKGATHEQYF
DNA: TGTGCCAGCAGTCGCAAGGGGGCCACCCACGAGCAGTACTTC

V: TRBV20-1
D: TRBD1
J: TRBJ2-2
size: few
CDR3: CSALEPGQGTGELFF
DNA: TGCAGTGCTTTAGAACCGGGACAGGGTACCGGGGAGCTGTTTTTT

V: TRBV20-1
D: -
J: TRBJ2-7
size: many
CDR3: CSASRPSYEQYF
DNA: TGCAGTGCATCTCGGCCCTCCTACGAGCAGTACTTC

V: TRBV6-5
D: -
J: TRBJ1-3
size: few
CDR3: CASSYFSGAGNTIYF
DNA: TGTGCCAGCAGTTACTTTTCAGGGGCTGGAAACACCATATATTTT

V: TRBV20-1
D: -
J: TRBJ2-5
size: few
CDR3: CSARDPAPKETQYF
DNA: TGCAGTGCTAGAGATCCCGCACCAAAAGAGACCCAGTACTTC

V: TRBV7-8
D: -
J: TRBJ2-1
size: few
CDR3: CASSVRGRDLYNEQFF
DNA: TGTGCCAGCAGCGTAAGGGGCAGGGATCTTTACAATGAGCAGTTCTTC

V: TRBV20-1
D: -
J: TRBJ2-7
size: few
CDR3: CSASRRAESEQYF
DNA: TGCAGTGCTAGTAGGCGGGCGGAAAGCGAGCAGTACTTC

V: TRBV10-3
D: TRBD2
J: TRBJ2-1
size: -
CDR3: CAISEPSGDNEQFF
DNA: TGTGCCATCAGTGAACCTAGCGGGGACAATGAGCAGTTCTTC

V: TRBV28
D: -
J: TRBJ1-2
size: few
CDR3: CASSFPGGMNGYTF
DNA: TGTGCCAGCAGCTTTCCCGGGGGGATGAATGGCTACACCTTC

V: TRBV4-1
D: TRBD2
J: TRBJ2-1
size: -
CDR3: CASSQERLAGGSEQFF
DNA: TGCGCCAGCAGCCAAGAGCGACTAGCGGGAGGGTCTGAGCAGTTCTTC

V: TRBV5-1
D: -
J: TRBJ2-7
size: -
CDR3: CASSNPRGYSYEQYF
DNA: TGCGCCAGCAGCAACCCCCGGGGATACTCCTACGAGCAGTACTTC

V: TRBV7-7
D: TRBD2
J: TRBJ2-1
size: few
CDR3: CASSGGVGSGAYNEQFF
DNA: TGTGCCAGCTCAGGCGGTGTAGGAAGCGGGGCTTACAATGAGCAGTTCTTC